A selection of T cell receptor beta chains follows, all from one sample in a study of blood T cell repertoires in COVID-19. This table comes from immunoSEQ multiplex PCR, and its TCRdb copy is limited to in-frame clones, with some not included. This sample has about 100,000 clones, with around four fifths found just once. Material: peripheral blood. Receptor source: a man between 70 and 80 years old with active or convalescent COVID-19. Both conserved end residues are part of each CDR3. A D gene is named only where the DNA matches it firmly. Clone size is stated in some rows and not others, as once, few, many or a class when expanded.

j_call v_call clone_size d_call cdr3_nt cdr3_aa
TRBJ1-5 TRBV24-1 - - TGTGCCACCAGTGATTTCCGGGGACAGCCCCAGCATTTT CATSDFRGQPQHF
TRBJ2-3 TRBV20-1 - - TGCAGTGCTAGTGCTAGCACAGATACGCAGTATTTT CSASASTDTQYF
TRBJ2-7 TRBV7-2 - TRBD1 TGTGCCAGCAGCCCTGACAGGGGGCGCACCGAGCAGTACTTC CASSPDRGRTEQYF
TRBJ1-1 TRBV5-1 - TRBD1 TGCGCCAGCAGCGGAGGGACAGGGAACACTGAAGCTTTCTTT CASSGGTGNTEAFF
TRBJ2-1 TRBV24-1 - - TGTGCCACCAGTGATTTCCCCGGCTACAATGAGCAGTTCTTC CATSDFPGYNEQFF
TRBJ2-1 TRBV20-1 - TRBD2 TGCAGTGCTCGGCGCGGGAGTGAGCAGTTCTTC CSARRGSEQFF
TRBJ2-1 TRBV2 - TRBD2 TGTGCCAGCAGTGCAATAGCGGGGTACGATGAGCAGTTCTTC CASSAIAGYDEQFF
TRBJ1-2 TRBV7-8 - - TGTGCCAGCAGCTTAGCAGGAGGGTTTGGGTATGGCTACACCTTC CASSLAGGFGYGYTF
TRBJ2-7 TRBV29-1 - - TGCAGCGTTGAAGATCCGCAGGGGTTAGACTACGAGCAGTACTTC CSVEDPQGLDYEQYF
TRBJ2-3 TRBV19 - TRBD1 TGTGCCAGTAGTGGGTCGTGGGGACAGGGGGCAGCAGATACGCAGTATTTT CASSGSWGQGAADTQYF
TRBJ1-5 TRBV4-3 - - TGCGCCAGCAGCCCACCCTTGGGGTTGGGGAGCGATCAGCCCCAGCATTTT CASSPPLGLGSDQPQHF
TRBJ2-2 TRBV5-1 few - TGCGCCGCGGGACAGCAGAACACCGGGGAGCTGTTTTTT CAAGQQNTGELFF
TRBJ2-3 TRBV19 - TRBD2 TGTGCCAGTAGTAAGCCGAGCGGGGGTGGTTCGGATACGCAGTATTTT CASSKPSGGGSDTQYF
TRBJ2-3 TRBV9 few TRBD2 TGTGCCAGCAGCGTAGGTAGCGGGGGGGCGATAGATACGCAGTATTTT CASSVGSGGAIDTQYF
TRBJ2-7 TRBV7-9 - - TGTGCCAGCAGCTTAAGCACAGGGCTTCGGGAGCAGTACTTC CASSLSTGLREQYF
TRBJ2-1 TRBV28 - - TGTGCCACCGCCGAGTTCGACAATGAGCAGTTCTTC CATAEFDNEQFF
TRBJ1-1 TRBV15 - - TGTGCCACCAGCATAATAAGCCAGGGTGAAGCTTTCTTT CATSIISQGEAFF
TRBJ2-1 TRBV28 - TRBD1 TGTGCCAGCACCCAGCTCCGGGGGACAGGGGGATTCAGGTACTACAATGAGCAGTTCTTC CASTQLRGTGGFRYYNEQFF
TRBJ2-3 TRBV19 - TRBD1 TGTGCCAGTAGTATCCGGGACAGGCTAACAGATACGCAGTATTTT CASSIRDRLTDTQYF
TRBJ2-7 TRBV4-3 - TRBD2 TGCGCCAGCAGCCAATCACTAGCGGGCGCCTACGAGCAGTACTTC CASSQSLAGAYEQYF
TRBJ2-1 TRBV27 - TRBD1 TGTGCCAGCAGTTCCGGGACAGGGTCCTACAATGAGCAGTTCTTC CASSSGTGSYNEQFF
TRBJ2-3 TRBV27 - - TGTGCCAGCACCGAGGACTATTCAGCTGCAGATACGCAGTATTTT CASTEDYSAADTQYF
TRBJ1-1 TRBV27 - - TGTGCCAGCCTTTCGACAGGCGGTTACACTGAAGCTTTCTTT CASLSTGGYTEAFF
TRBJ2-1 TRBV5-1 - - TGCGCCAGCAGCTTGGAAATCGGCCTTTCCCTAGATGAGCAGTTCTTC CASSLEIGLSLDEQFF
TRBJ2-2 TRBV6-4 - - TGTGCCAGCAGTGAAGAAAGCGGGAACACCGGGGAGCTGTTTTTT CASSEESGNTGELFF
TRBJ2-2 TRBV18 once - TGTGCCAGCTCACCGGGGCAGGGTCCAACCGGGGAGCTGTTTTTT CASSPGQGPTGELFF
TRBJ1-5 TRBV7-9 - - TGTGCCAGCAGCCGAGGGGGTGGCAGCAATCAGCCCCAGCATTTT CASSRGGGSNQPQHF
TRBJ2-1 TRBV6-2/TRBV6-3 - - TGTGCCAGCAGTTATGCGACAGCCTACAATGAGCAGTTCTTC CASSYATAYNEQFF
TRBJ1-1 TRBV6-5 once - TGTGCCAGCAGTAACCTGGACAGGAACACTGAAGCTTTCTTT CASSNLDRNTEAFF
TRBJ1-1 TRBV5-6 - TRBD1 TGTGCCAGCAGCTTTACTGACAGGGGATTCGCTGAAGCTTTCTTT CASSFTDRGFAEAFF
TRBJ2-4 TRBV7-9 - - TGTGCCAGCAGCTTAGCGTTAGGGGCGCGAGCCAAAAACATTCAGTACTTC CASSLALGARAKNIQYF
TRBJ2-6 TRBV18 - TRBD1 TGTGCCAGCTCACCACTGACAGGGGGCGCAAAGGTGGCCAACGTCCTGACTTTC CASSPLTGGAKVANVLTF
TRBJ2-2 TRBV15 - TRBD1 TGTGCCACCAGCAGGTGGGGACAGGGGGCGGTCGGCACCGGGGAGCTGTTTTTT CATSRWGQGAVGTGELFF